This entry lists 24 T cell receptor beta chains sequenced from one sample in a study of blood T cell repertoires in COVID-19 (dated by TCRdb to the early 2020s). The method behind the library was the immunoSEQ multiplex PCR assay. Entries here come from immuneACCESS through TCRdb and include only in-frame sequences with V and J called. Some clones fail to appear in such tables; in the studies checked, an unresolved V gene covers under half of the shortfall, and the cause of the remainder is unknown. A total of some 120,000 clones appear in this sample, around 80% of them only once. The ten largest clones capture around 1.9% of the sample. Sequencing used peripheral blood. The receptors derive from a man between 65 and 85 years old with acute or convalescent COVID-19.

This clone was observed once. V gene TRBV14 combines with J gene TRBJ2-7, with D uncertain. The CDR3 runs to 13 residues. Germline V lookup: CDR1 SGHDN, CDR2 FVKESK. The ends were cut back, 1 base at V and 9 bases at J, with 13 bases in the middle. CDR3 sequence (DNA): TGTGCCAGCAGCCAAGTGAGGTTCGTAGGGCAGTACTTC. This encodes CASSQVRFVGQYF.

V usage is TRBV21-1 and J usage is TRBJ1-1; TRBD1, the table's D call, lacks a check against the DNA. TRBV21-1 is termed a pseudogene. The CDR3 has 14 amino acids. CDR3 in amino acids: CASGKGPRYTEAFF. The CDR3 DNA is TGTGCCAGCGGAAAGGGGCCCCGCTACACTGAAGCTTTCTTT.

This rearrangement joins TRBV12-3 or TRBV12-4 to TRBJ1-1; D possibly corresponds to TRBD1 (6 bases). The CDR3 length is 13 residues. Between the trimmed V and J ends, which lost 8 bases and 11 bases, there was a span of 21 bases. The CDR3 DNA is TGTGCCAGCTCACTAAGGGGCGGGGGCCTTGCTTTCTTT. Protein: CASSLRGGGLAFF.

V and J are TRBV6-5 and TRBJ1-2; 7 bases map to TRBD1. CDR1 is MNHEY and CDR2 is SVGAGI in the germline V gene. CDR3 length equals 14 residues. V was clipped by 0 bases and J by 7 bases; unmatched bases: 5. The CDR3 reads CASSYSGGRVGYTF. The CDR3 DNA sequence: TGTGCCAGCAGTTACTCAGGGGGCCGGGTTGGCTACACCTTC.

The rearrangement uses TRBV6-5 and TRBJ1-1, with 7 bases lining up with TRBD1. V was pared by 4 bases and J by 1 base, with 6 bases of the junction left unmatched. The CDR3 contains 15 residues. Germline V gene sequence: CDR1 MNHEY, CDR2 SVGAGI. The CDR3 protein is CASSSRKGANTEAFF. The CDR3 nucleotides are TGTGCCAGCAGTTCAAGAAAGGGGGCGAACACTGAAGCTTTCTTT.

In its sample, this clone was seen a few times. This rearrangement joins TRBV14 to TRBJ2-7; D might be TRBD1 (6 bases). V lost 3 bases, J lost 4 bases, and 10 bases lay in between. The CDR3 consists of 13 residues. Germline V lookup: CDR1 SGHDN, CDR2 FVKESK. The CDR3 DNA reads TGTGCCAGCAGCCATCTACAGGGTTACGAGCAGTACTTC. Its translation: CASSHLQGYEQYF.

The chain uses TRBV9 and TRBJ2-4; 8 bases fit TRBD1. This CDR3 contains 15 residues. CDR1 SGDLS and CDR2 YYNGEE come from the germline V gene. J lost 8 bases, V lost 4 bases, and 11 bases had no gene match. The CDR3 DNA reads TGTGCCAGCAGCCCCCTGGACAGGGCAGAGGACATTCAGTACTTC. This encodes CASSPLDRAEDIQYF.

This chain uses TRBV5-1 with TRBJ1-2; D is perhaps TRBD1 (5 bases). Trimming took 4 bases from V and 2 from J, leaving 9 bases between them. Germline V gene lookup returns CDR1 SGHRS and CDR2 YFSETQ. The length of the CDR3 is 13 residues. DNA for the CDR3: TGCGCCAGCAGCCAGACAGTAAACTATGGCTACACCTTC. This sequence encodes CASSQTVNYGYTF.

The rearrangement links TRBV20-1 to TRBJ1-1; D uncertain. V shed 7 bases and J shed 5 bases, with 11 bases lying between them. Germline V lookup: CDR1 DFQATT, CDR2 SNEGSKA (reference sequence). This CDR3 region has 11 residues. This CDR3 reads CSVPYRTEAFF. In nucleotides, the CDR3 is TGCAGTGTACCTTATCGGACTGAAGCTTTCTTT.

A note on this clone: Other DNA variants within this sample encode the same CDR3. The chain couples TRBV7-3 to TRBJ1-1, with unresolved D. Germline V gene sequence: CDR1 SGHTA, CDR2 FQGTGA. Trimming removed 1 base from V and 1 base from J, with 4 bases in between. The CDR3 loop spans 13 amino acids. The CDR3 sequence: CASSLRANTEAFF. The DNA for the CDR3 is TGTGCCAGCAGCTTAAGGGCGAACACTGAAGCTTTCTTT.

The genes are TRBV18 and TRBJ1-1, with 9 bases aligning to TRBD1. This CDR3 has 13 amino acids. V gave up 4 bases and J gave up 6 bases; unmatched junction bases: 3. Germline V gene sequence: CDR1 KGHSH, CDR2 LQKENI. In DNA form, the CDR3 reads TGTGCCAGCTCACTGAGACAGGGGGCTGAAGCTTTCTTT. Protein: CASSLRQGAEAFF.

Note on this clone: The junction differs from germline at one of its ends, possibly a read error. V and J are TRBV7-7 and TRBJ2-1, with TRBD2 matching 10 bases. CDR3 size: 14 residues. CDR1 is SSHAT and CDR2 is FNYEAQ in the germline V gene (reference sequence). In DNA form, the CDR3 reads TGTGCTAGCAGCAGCGGGGGGGCCAACAATGAGCAGTTCTTC. It codes for CASSSGGANNEQFF. Full variable domain (rest looked up from reference TRBV7-7 and TRBJ2-1): GAGVSQSPRYKVTKRGQDVTLRCDPISSHATLYWYQQALGQGPEFLTYFNYEAQPDKSGLPSDRFSAERPEGSISTLTIQRTEQRDSAMYRCASSSGGANNEQFFGPGTRLTVL.

The chain employs TRBV5-1 and TRBJ1-2; D might be TRBD1 (6 bases). Germline CDR1 SGHRS, CDR2 YFSETQ. V lost 3 bases, J lost 7 bases, and 19 bases lay in between. This CDR3 comprises 15 residues. The CDR3 sequence is CASSSRTDSPSGYTF. The CDR3 DNA reads as TGCGCCAGCAGCTCCCGAACGGACAGCCCCTCTGGCTACACCTTC.

The chain recombines TRBV5-6 with TRBJ2-5, with TRBD2 matching 9 bases. This CDR3 is built from 14 residues. Germline CDR1 SGHDT, CDR2 YYEEEE. V lost 3 bases, J lost 4 bases, and 4 bases stayed unmatched. CDR3 loop: CASSWGTSRETQYF. CDR3 DNA sequence: TGTGCCAGCAGCTGGGGGACTAGCCGAGAGACCCAGTACTTC.

The chain joins TRBV5-1 to TRBJ2-1; 13 nucleotides agree with TRBD2. Germline V gene lookup returns CDR1 SGHRS and CDR2 YFSETQ. The CDR3 is 15 amino acids. Trimming took 2 bases from V and 4 from J; bases not matched to a gene: 0. The CDR3 region has the DNA TGCGCCAGCAGCTTACTAGCGGGGGGGTACAATGAGCAGTTCTTC. Amino acids: CASSLLAGGYNEQFF.

This clone was recorded only once. J is TRBJ1-5 and V is TRBV7-2; D gene ambiguous. Deletions cut 2 bases from V and 0 bases from J, with 11 bases between. This CDR3 has 16 residues. Germline V gene lookup returns CDR1 SGHTA and CDR2 FQGNSA. DNA of the CDR3: TGTGCCAGCAGCTTATTTGGGCCTCTTAGCAATCAGCCCCAGCATTTT. Protein product: CASSLFGPLSNQPQHF.

This sequence joins TRBV6-1 and TRBJ1-1, with TRBD1 matching 8 bases. From germline, CDR1 is MNHNS and CDR2 SASEGT. The J segment lost 4 bases and the V segment lost 7 bases, leaving 11 bases of the junction unmatched. The CDR3 loop spans 15 amino acids. The CDR3 spells CASTLRTGRGTEAFF. In nucleotides, the CDR3 is TGTGCCAGCACTCTACGGACAGGGAGGGGCACTGAAGCTTTCTTT.

V usage is TRBV28 and J usage is TRBJ2-1; 8 bases are shared with TRBD2. V lost 4 bases to trimming and J lost 5 bases; unmatched junction nucleotides: 7. The germline V gene has CDR1 MDHEN and CDR2 SYDVKM. This CDR3 contains 15 residues. CDR3 sequence reads: CASSSGGAGDNEQFF. CDR3 nucleotide sequence: TGTGCCAGCAGTTCCGGGGGAGCGGGGGACAATGAGCAGTTCTTC. The full variable domain, its missing parts supplied by reference TRBV28 and TRBJ2-1, is DVKVTQSSRYLVKRTGEKVFLECVQDMDHENMFWYRQDPGLGLRLIYFSYDVKMKEKGDIPEGYSVSREKKERFSLILESASTNQTSMYLCASSSGGAGDNEQFFGPGTRLTVL.

The rearrangement links TRBV6-1 to TRBJ2-5; TRBD1 is a possible D gene (5 bases). Germline loops: CDR1 MNHNS, CDR2 SASEGT. The CDR3 is made up of 13 amino acids. V was shortened by 4 bases and J by 0 bases, with 6 bases between the two germline ends. As DNA, the CDR3 is TGTGCCAGCAGTGCAGGGTACCAAGAGACCCAGTACTTC. This translates into CASSAGYQETQYF.

This clone was picked up one time. This sequence joins TRBV30 and TRBJ2-5; D might be TRBD2 (6 bases). Trimming pared 1 base from V and 2 bases from J, leaving 14 bases between. This CDR3 comprises 15 residues. Germline CDR1 reads GTSNPN; CDR2 reads SVGIG (reference sequence). CDR3 nucleotide sequence: TGTGCCTGGAGTGCTGGGGCGGGGCTTCAAGAGACCCAGTACTTC. Translation gives CAWSAGAGLQETQYF.

Remarks on this clone: The limits of the CDR3 on the DNA are not certain, so only TCRdb's listed CDR3 is given. This chain joins TRBV11-2 and TRBJ1-5; the DNA was not used to check the table's D call, TRBD1. The germline V gene encodes CDR1 SGHAT and CDR2 FQNNGV. The CDR3 is 16 residues long, ends included. The CDR3 sequence is CASSASPVGQGSAPAF.

The V call is TRBV9, the J call TRBJ1-3; no clear D gene. In germline, CDR1 is SGDLS, CDR2 YYNGEE. The CDR3 spans 13 residues. Between the trimmed V and J ends, which lost 0 bases and 7 bases, there was a span of 8 bases. The DNA of the CDR3 is TGTGCCAGCAGCGTAGAATGGAGGAACACCATATATTTT. This sequence encodes CASSVEWRNTIYF.

The V and J genes are TRBV10-1 and TRBJ2-5, with TRBD2 matching over 10 bases. The CDR3 loop spans 16 amino acids. After removal of 2 bases from V and 2 bases from J, the junction contained 5 bases not matched to a gene. Germline V CDR1 and CDR2: WNHNN, SYGVQD (reference sequence). The CDR3 loop is CASSEGIAGGQETQYF. In nucleotides, the CDR3 is TGCGCCAGCAGTGAGGGGATAGCGGGGGGTCAAGAGACCCAGTACTTC.

V is TRBV5-1 and J is TRBJ1-6, with TRBD1 matching over 7 bases. The V gene's germline CDR1 is SGHRS and CDR2 YFSETQ. With 3 bases clipped from V and 4 bases from J, the junction kept 4 bases outside the gene matches. The length of the CDR3 is 15 residues. CDR3 residues: CASSSGQPYNSPLHF. CDR3 DNA: TGCGCCAGCAGCTCGGGACAGCCTTATAATTCACCCCTCCACTTT. Combining the CDR3 with reference TRBV5-1 and TRBJ1-6 gives the whole variable domain KAGVTQTPRYLIKTRGQQVTLSCSPISGHRSVSWYQQTPGQGLQFLFEYFSETQRNKGNFPGRFSGRQFSNSRSEMNVSTLELGDSALYLCASSSGQPYNSPLHFGNGTRLTVT.